The 32 T cell receptor beta chains below were found in one sample sequenced in a study of identical twins. TCRdb analysed the 5' RACE reads with MiXCR anew, one entry per CDR3 protein. This sample yields approximately 550,000 distinct CDR3 sequences, of which around 22% are seen a single time; approximately 0.52% belongs to the top ten. The same data also went into a second study, on yellow fever vaccine responses in identical twins.

Sample: CD4+ T cells sorted from blood. The source of these receptors is a woman aged 18-29 years in good health.

This chain links TRBV5-1 with TRBJ2-5; D not resolved. Germline CDR1 SGHRS, CDR2 YFSETQ. This CDR3 spans 15 amino acids. V lost 0 bases and J lost 2, with 11 bases in between. Written as DNA, the CDR3 is TGCGCCAGCAGCTTGGGAATTGGGCAGCAAGAGACCCAGTACTTC. It is translated as CASSLGIGQQETQYF.

This clonotype showed up just once. The V gene is TRBV4-1, the J gene TRBJ2-1; 9 bases agree with TRBD2. Germline lookup yields CDR1 MGHRA and CDR2 YSYEKL. The CDR3 totals 17 residues. The ends lost 0 bases at V and 9 bases at J; junction bases unmatched: 12. CDR3 sequence (DNA): TGCGCCAGCAGCCAAGAGTTAGGATTAGCGGGGGTCAGTGAGCAGTTCTTC. Protein sequence: CASSQELGLAGVSEQFF.

The chain has TRBV4-1 and TRBJ2-7; D perhaps matches TRBD1 (6 bases). The germline gives CDR1 MGHRA, CDR2 YSYEKL. Deletions cut 0 bases from V and 4 bases from J, with 16 bases between. The CDR3 sequence is 16 residues long. DNA for the CDR3: TGCGCCAGCAGCCAAGATTGCTGGCAGGGGTGGTACGAGCAGTACGTC. Protein: CASSQDCWQGWYEQYV.

CDR3 nucleotides: TGTGCCAGCAGTGATAGGCGGGAGAGGACCGGGGAGCTGTTTTTT. This codes for CASSDRRERTGELFF. The chain recombines TRBV2 with TRBJ2-2; 7 nucleotides match TRBD2. J lost 5 bases, V lost 3 bases, and 6 bases had no gene match. CDR3 length: 15 residues. CDR1 and CDR2 from the germline V gene are SNHLY and FYNNEI.

The chain combines TRBV7-9 with TRBJ2-3; possible D gene TRBD1, 6 bases. The V gene lost 5 bases and the J gene lost 5 bases, with 20 bases spanning the gap. CDR1 is SEHNR, CDR2 FQNEAQ, per germline (reference sequence). The CDR3 length is 16 residues. The CDR3 region is CASSPKSDRTLDTQYF. The CDR3 coding sequence is TGTGCCAGCAGCCCAAAATCAGACAGGACCCTAGATACGCAGTATTTT.

The sample holds a few counts of this clonotype. The chain couples TRBV7-9 to TRBJ1-4; D is uncertain. This CDR3 has 14 amino acids. Germline CDR1 SEHNR, CDR2 FQNEAQ (reference sequence). The germline V and J ends were trimmed by 2 bases and 5 bases, with 9 bases remaining between them. The CDR3: CASSLSRLNEKLFF. The CDR3 DNA reads as TGTGCCAGCAGCTTAAGCAGACTGAATGAAAAACTGTTTTTT.

The V call is TRBV11-1, the J call TRBJ2-3, with D unclear. The CDR3 has 18 residues. Trimming stripped 5 bases from V and 0 bases from J, with 21 bases between. CDR1 SGHAT and CDR2 FQDESV come from the germline V gene (reference sequence). This CDR3 reads CASSPVRGKAESTDTQYF. Here the CDR3 DNA reads TGTGCCAGCAGCCCCGTCCGTGGGAAGGCGGAAAGCACAGATACGCAGTATTTT. Supplemented by reference TRBV11-1 and TRBJ2-3, the full variable domain reads EAEVAQSPRYKITEKSQAVAFWCDPISGHATLYWYRQILGQGPELLVQFQDESVVDDSQLPKDRFSAERLKGVDSTLKIQPAELGDSAMYLCASSPVRGKAESTDTQYFGPGTRLTVL.

The rearrangement links TRBV4-1 to TRBJ2-1; no clear D. There are 16 residues in the CDR3. Per germline, CDR1 MGHRA and CDR2 YSYEKL. The V and J ends lost 1 base and 6 bases respectively, with 16 bases between them. CDR3 nucleotides: TGCGCCAGCAGCCAAGGGGGTATAGGGCTTGGCAATGAGCAGTTCTTC. Translation: CASSQGGIGLGNEQFF.

This clonotype was found a few times. V usage is TRBV7-9 and J usage is TRBJ2-3; 10 bases are a match to TRBD1. The CDR3 has 15 amino acids. Trimming cost V 4 bases and J 1 base; bases outside gene matches: 2. The V gene's germline CDR1 is SEHNR and CDR2 FQNEAQ (reference sequence). DNA for the CDR3: TGTGCCAGCAGCTGGGGGACAGGGGGCACAGATACGCAGTATTTT. Translating gives CASSWGTGGTDTQYF.

The rearrangement links TRBV5-1 to TRBJ2-1, with D hard to call. This CDR3 is built from 13 residues. Germline lookup yields CDR1 SGHRS and CDR2 YFSETQ. Between the trimmed V and J ends, which lost 5 bases and 6 bases, there was a span of 12 bases. The CDR3 DNA reads TGCGCCAGCAGTCCGGTCTTGGGCAATGAGCAGTTCTTC. Protein: CASSPVLGNEQFF.

On this clonotype: Given a much more abundant clone one base away, this may be a read error. The chain joins TRBV11-2 to TRBJ2-3; TRBD1 is a possible D gene (6 bases). Trimming left V 0 bases short and J 3 bases short, with 7 bases between. Germline V lookup: CDR1 SGHAT, CDR2 FQNNGV. The CDR3 consists of 14 residues. In nucleotides, the CDR3 is TGTGCCAGCAGCTTAGATCAGGGGACAGATACGCAGTATTTT. As protein: CASSLDQGTDTQYF.

This clonotype was counted a few times. J is TRBJ2-7 and V is TRBV3-1, with D possibly TRBD2 on 6 matching bases. The V end was cut by 4 bases, the J end by 4 bases, with 20 bases between. Germline CDR1 is LGHDT and CDR2 is YNNKEL (reference sequence). The CDR3 covers 16 residues. CDR3 sequence: CASSPNAGGFEYEQYF. The CDR3 DNA follows: TGTGCCAGCAGCCCAAACGCAGGAGGGTTTGAGTACGAGCAGTACTTC.

The sample holds a few counts of this clonotype. The chain is built from TRBV7-9 and TRBJ2-2; tentatively, D is TRBD1 (5 bases). V gave up 3 bases and J gave up 4 bases, with 12 bases separating them. The CDR3 totals 15 residues. Germline V lookup: CDR1 SEHNR, CDR2 FQNEAQ (reference sequence). The CDR3 sequence is CASSFGRVSTGELFF. The CDR3 DNA is TGTGCCAGCAGCTTTGGCAGGGTCTCCACCGGGGAGCTGTTTTTT.

This clonotype came up many times. V is TRBV5-1 and J is TRBJ2-5; D not certain. Trimming took off 0 bases at V and 5 bases at J, with 11 bases between the two ends. Looked up from germline, CDR1 is SGHRS and CDR2 is YFSETQ. This CDR3 is built from 14 residues. The CDR3 DNA sequence: TGCGCCAGCAGCTTGGCGGGTCAAGGGGAGACCCAGTACTTC. It codes for CASSLAGQGETQYF.

The table lists this clonotype with a few counts. The chain couples TRBV27 to TRBJ2-2; TRBD1 aligns across 8 bases. This CDR3 is 15 amino acids long. The V gene end was trimmed by 6 bases and the J gene end by 4 bases; junction bases not matched to a gene: 7. CDR1 is MNHEY, CDR2 SMNVEV, per germline (reference sequence). CDR3 in DNA: TGTGCCAGCAGCCGACAGGGGTACAGCACCGGGGAGCTGTTTTTT. Amino acid sequence: CASSRQGYSTGELFF.

This clonotype has a count of ten or more. The rearrangement uses TRBV29-1 and TRBJ2-3, with 12 nucleotides matching TRBD2. CDR1 is SQVTM and CDR2 is ANQGSEA in the germline V gene. The CDR3 is 14 amino acids. V shed 4 bases and J 4 bases; nucleotides not matched to a gene: 3. CDR3 coding DNA: TGCAGCGTTGTGACTAGCGGGAGACCAGATACGCAGTATTTT. It yields the protein CSVVTSGRPDTQYF.

CDR3 coding DNA: TGCAGTGCTGGGAGGTACGATACGCAGTATTTT. It codes for CSAGRYDTQYF. The rearrangement joins TRBV20-1 to TRBJ2-3; perhaps TRBD2 as D (6 bases). This CDR3 region has 11 residues. Trimming removed 5 bases at V and 6 bases at J, with 9 bases between. From germline, CDR1 is DFQATT and CDR2 SNEGSKA (reference sequence).

This clonotype was recorded a few times. The chain carries TRBV9 and TRBJ2-1, with D possibly being TRBD1 or TRBD2 (6 bases each). From germline, CDR1 is SGDLS and CDR2 YYNGEE. Trimming took off 4 bases at V and 8 bases at J, with 22 bases between the two ends. This CDR3 is built from 16 residues. As DNA, the CDR3 is TGTGCCAGCAGCCCCCCAGGCAGGTCCGGGGGCGATGAGCAGTTCTTC. It is translated as CASSPPGRSGGDEQFF.

This clonotype showed up just once. This sequence joins TRBV3-1 and TRBJ2-1; no clear D gene. V was shortened by 4 bases and J by 8 bases, with 12 bases between the two germline ends. Germline CDR1 and CDR2: LGHDT and YNNKEL (reference sequence). The CDR3 covers 13 residues. CDR3 residues: CASSPWSVDEQFF. In DNA, the CDR3 is TGTGCCAGCAGCCCATGGAGCGTCGATGAGCAGTTCTTC.

The genes are TRBV20-1 and TRBJ2-2, with 10 bases matching TRBD2. With V trimmed by 0 bases and J by 5 bases, 15 bases remained unmatched. The CDR3 totals 19 residues. Germline-derived CDR1 and CDR2 are DFQATT and SNEGSKA (reference sequence). CDR3: CSARDMGASGSTRTGELFF. CDR3 in DNA: TGCAGTGCTAGAGATATGGGGGCTAGCGGGAGTACGCGGACCGGGGAGCTGTTTTTT.

This clonotype was recorded a few times. The chain joins TRBV28 to TRBJ2-3; 8 bases are a match to TRBD2. This CDR3 comprises 13 residues. Germline lookup yields CDR1 MDHEN and CDR2 SYDVKM. The trim removed 10 bases at V and 5 bases at J, leaving 8 bases unmatched. The CDR3 sequence: CANRAGGEDTQYF. As DNA, the CDR3 is TGTGCCAACAGGGCGGGAGGCGAAGATACGCAGTATTTT.

This clonotype was observed a handful of times. V and J are TRBV29-1 and TRBJ1-2; possible D gene TRBD1, 6 bases. CDR1 and CDR2 from the germline V gene are SQVTM and ANQGSEA. The CDR3 is made up of 14 amino acids. V gave up 5 bases and J gave up 5 bases, with 18 bases separating them. Written as DNA, the CDR3 is TGCAGCGTTTCCACAGGGCCAGACCCGTATGGCTACACCTTC. Translated, it gives CSVSTGPDPYGYTF.

The genes are TRBV7-9 and TRBJ2-7; 7 nucleotides align to TRBD2. Germline CDR1 is SEHNR and CDR2 is FQNEAQ (reference sequence). The CDR3 has 15 amino acids. V gave up 5 bases and J gave up 4 bases; unmatched junction bases: 11. The CDR3 sequence: CASSPQAGRAYEQYF. CDR3 nucleotide sequence: TGTGCCAGCAGCCCCCAAGCGGGAAGGGCTTACGAGCAGTACTTC.

At least ten counts were recorded for this clonotype. The V and J genes are TRBV29-1 and TRBJ2-3; 8 bases line up with TRBD1. The CDR3 runs 13 residues. V trimming: 6 bases; J trimming: 4 bases; junction bases outside the gene matches: 6. Per germline, CDR1 SQVTM and CDR2 ANQGSEA. CDR3 residues: CSVRQGSSDTQYF. Written as DNA, the CDR3 is TGCAGCGTGAGACAGGGGAGCTCAGATACGCAGTATTTT.

This clonotype was seen more than once but under ten times. The rearrangement links TRBV7-9 to TRBJ2-2, with a tentative D call TRBD2 (6 bases). V was trimmed by 6 bases and J by 7 bases, leaving 15 bases between them. The V gene's germline CDR1 is SEHNR and CDR2 FQNEAQ (reference sequence). The CDR3 spans 14 residues. CDR3 in DNA: TGTGCCAGCAGTCCCGGGAGAGTCAACGGGGAGCTGTTTTTT. It specifies CASSPGRVNGELFF. Variable domain in full (rest from reference TRBV7-9 and TRBJ2-2): DTGVSQNPRHKITKRGQNVTFRCDPISEHNRLYWYRQTLGQGPEFLTYFQNEAQLEKSRLLSDRFSAERPKGSFSTLEIQRTEQGDSAMYLCASSPGRVNGELFFGEGSRLTVL.

The chain has TRBV20-1 and TRBJ2-7; no clear D. Trimming removed 0 bases at V and 3 bases at J, with 18 bases between. CDR3 length equals 16 residues. CDR1 and CDR2 (germline): DFQATT, SNEGSKA (reference sequence). CDR3 protein: CSARDRGVRHNYEQYF. The CDR3 DNA reads as TGCAGTGCTAGAGACCGTGGGGTCCGACATAACTACGAGCAGTACTTC.

This rearrangement joins TRBV7-2 to TRBJ1-1, with D unclear. The germline V gene has CDR1 SGHTA and CDR2 FQGNSA. The CDR3 contains 15 residues. Trimming shortened V by 3 bases and J by 0 bases, and 11 bases separated the two germline ends. CDR3 bases: TGTGCCAGCAGCTTCCAGGCGGAAATGAACACTGAAGCTTTCTTT. This encodes CASSFQAEMNTEAFF.

The table lists this clonotype with a few counts. This sequence joins TRBV5-1 and TRBJ2-7; unclear D gene. Between the trimmed V and J ends, which lost 4 bases and 4 bases, there was a span of 6 bases. Germline CDR1 is SGHRS and CDR2 is YFSETQ. The CDR3 runs to 11 residues. CDR3 DNA sequence: TGCGCCAGCAGCACCAATTACGAGCAGTACTTC. This encodes CASSTNYEQYF.

The rearrangement uses TRBV5-1 and TRBJ2-7, with D possibly matching TRBD2 (6 bases). Germline V lookup: CDR1 SGHRS, CDR2 YFSETQ. The V end lost 4 bases, the J end lost 2 bases, and 19 bases lay between the germline ends. The CDR3 consists of 16 residues. The DNA for the CDR3 is TGCGCCAGCAGCCCCGGGCCGGGGACGGGAGCCTACGAGCAGTACGTC. Translating gives CASSPGPGTGAYEQYV.

This clonotype was observed a few times. The chain recombines TRBV20-1 with TRBJ1-1; D is ambiguous. Looked up from germline, CDR1 is DFQATT and CDR2 is SNEGSKA (reference sequence). This CDR3 has 15 residues. V was clipped by 0 bases and J by 2 bases, with 13 bases between them. CDR3 in amino acids: CSARDPRQINTEAFF. As DNA, the CDR3 is TGCAGTGCTAGAGATCCAAGGCAGATTAACACTGAAGCTTTCTTT.

This clonotype appeared a few times. The chain carries TRBV12-3 or TRBV12-4 and TRBJ2-1; TRBD2 matches at 13 bases. V was pared by 3 bases and J by 7 bases, with 12 bases of the junction left unmatched. The CDR3 is made up of 18 amino acids. The CDR3 nucleotides read TGTGCCAGCAGTTTCCCGGGACTAGCGGGAATAGGGGCGAATGAGCAGTTCTTC. This gives the protein CASSFPGLAGIGANEQFF.

This rearrangement joins TRBV4-1 to TRBJ2-7, with unresolved D. V was pared by 1 base and J by 0 bases, with 16 bases between. The CDR3 covers 17 residues. Germline assignment: CDR1 MGHRA and CDR2 YSYEKL. The CDR3 is CASSQVPLLTGSYEQYF. CDR3 sequence (DNA): TGCGCCAGCAGCCAAGTCCCCCTCTTGACTGGCTCCTACGAGCAGTACTTC.